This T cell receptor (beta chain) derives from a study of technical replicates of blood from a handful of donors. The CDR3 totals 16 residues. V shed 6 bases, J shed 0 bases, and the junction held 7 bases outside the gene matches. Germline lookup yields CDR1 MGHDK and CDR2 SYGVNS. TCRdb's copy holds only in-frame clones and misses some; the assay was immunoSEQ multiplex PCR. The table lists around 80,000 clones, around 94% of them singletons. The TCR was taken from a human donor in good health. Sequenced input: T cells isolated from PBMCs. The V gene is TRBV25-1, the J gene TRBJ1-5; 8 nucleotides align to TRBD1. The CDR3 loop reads CASSTGGWGSNQPQHF. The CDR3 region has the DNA TGTGCCAGCAGCACAGGGGGTTGGGGTAGCAATCAGCCCCAGCATTTT.